The 23 T cell receptor beta chains below come from one sample, sequenced in a study of cytomegalovirus exposure and HLA in healthy donors. This PCR relied on a set of 60 Vbeta primers and 13 Jbeta primers. Sequenced by immunoSEQ multiplex PCR; TCRdb stores in-frame clones only, minus some. The sample lists some 130,000 clones, 79% seen once, with 3% to 4% in the top ten. The sequenced sample was PBMCs. The receptor set was obtained from a female donor in good health and CMV-seronegative.

The CDR3 DNA reads TGTGCCATCAGTGAGTCGGGGACAGCGAGTGGCTACACCTTC. Protein: CAISESGTASGYTF. J is TRBJ1-2 and V is TRBV10-3, with 7 bases aligning to TRBD1. CDR1 and CDR2 from the germline V gene are ENHRY and SYGVKD. This CDR3 region has 14 residues. V lost 0 bases and J lost 7; bases outside the gene matches: 5.

This clone was counted only a few times. The rearrangement uses TRBV4-3 and TRBJ1-6, with D uncertain. V was pared by 0 bases and J by 8 bases, with 23 bases between. Germline CDR1 LGHNA, CDR2 YSLEER. This CDR3 has 19 amino acids. The DNA of the CDR3 is TGCGCCAGCAGCCAAGATTTGGGCTTTACTGGGAGCCCCTATTCACCCCTCCACTTT. Translation: CASSQDLGFTGSPYSPLHF.

This chain joins TRBV10-3 and TRBJ2-6; 10 nucleotides line up with TRBD1. The CDR3 runs 17 residues. Germline V gene lookup returns CDR1 ENHRY and CDR2 SYGVKD. V lost 5 bases to trimming and J lost 0 bases; unmatched junction nucleotides: 4. In nucleotides, the CDR3 is TGTGCCATCAGTCCCGGGACAGGGGACTCTGGGGCCAACGTCCTGACTTTC. It yields the protein CAISPGTGDSGANVLTF.

The chain uses TRBV7-8 and TRBJ1-2; D unresolved. The CDR3 sequence is 13 residues long. The germline V gene has CDR1 SGHVS and CDR2 FQNEAQ. V was shortened by 5 bases and J by 8 bases, with 15 bases between the two germline ends. The CDR3 region has the DNA TGTGCCAGCAGCGCCAAACCCCCCGGGGGCTACACCTTC. It translates to CASSAKPPGGYTF.

The rearrangement uses TRBV7-6 and TRBJ2-7, with D possibly being TRBD2 (6 bases). V lost 5 bases to trimming and J lost 4 bases, with 18 bases between them. Germline V gene sequence: CDR1 SGHVS, CDR2 FNYEAQ. CDR3 length: 15 amino acids. CDR3 protein: CASSRTGTPEYEQYF. The CDR3 DNA reads TGTGCCAGCAGCCGAACCGGGACTCCAGAATACGAGCAGTACTTC.

This chain links TRBV14 with TRBJ2-3; maybe TRBD1 (6 bases). V lost 2 bases, J lost 2 bases, and 20 bases lay in between. This CDR3 contains 18 residues. Germline values: CDR1 SGHDN, CDR2 FVKESK. The CDR3 is CASSQQSRDTLYTDTQYF. For the CDR3, the DNA is TGTGCCAGCAGCCAACAAAGCCGGGACACCCTCTACACAGATACGCAGTATTTT.

V gene TRBV23-1 combines with J gene TRBJ1-5, with 7 nucleotides matching TRBD1. TRBV23-1 is filed as an ORF, its function uncertain. After removal of 8 bases from V and 5 bases from J, the junction contained 12 bases not matched to a gene. This CDR3 comprises 15 residues. CDR3 sequence reads: CASDYTGANDQPQHF. DNA of the CDR3: TGCGCCAGCGACTATACAGGGGCGAACGATCAGCCCCAGCATTTT.

This sequence joins TRBV6-1 and TRBJ2-1; a possible D gene is TRBD1 (5 bases). The CDR3 loop spans 14 amino acids. Between the trimmed V and J ends, which lost 1 base and 2 bases, there was a span of 6 bases. Germline assignment: CDR1 MNHNS and CDR2 SASEGT. The CDR3 nucleotides are TGTGCCAGCAGTGAAGGACAGACCTACAATGAGCAGTTCTTC. As protein: CASSEGQTYNEQFF.

V and J are TRBV30 and TRBJ2-3, with 12 nucleotides matching TRBD2. The trim removed 1 base at V and 2 bases at J, leaving 1 base unmatched. Germline V lookup: CDR1 GTSNPN, CDR2 SVGIG (reference sequence). The CDR3 spans 15 residues. This CDR3 is CAWSGTSGTTDTQYF. The CDR3 DNA reads TGTGCCTGGAGTGGGACTAGCGGGACCACAGATACGCAGTATTTT.

The chain combines TRBV11-3 with TRBJ1-4; D is perhaps TRBD1 (6 bases). The germline CDR1 and CDR2 sequences are SGHNT and YENEEA. The CDR3 contains 15 residues. Between the trimmed V and J ends, which lost 5 bases and 7 bases, there was a span of 17 bases. CDR3 in amino acids: CASSPPQGGGEKLFF. CDR3 nucleotide sequence: TGTGCCAGCAGCCCCCCCCAGGGAGGGGGTGAAAAACTGTTTTTT.

The J gene is TRBJ2-1, the V gene TRBV7-9, with a tentative D call TRBD1 (5 bases). CDR1 is SEHNR and CDR2 is FQNEAQ in the germline V gene (reference sequence). Trimming pared 6 bases from V and 0 bases from J, leaving 6 bases between. The CDR3 contains 13 residues. DNA for the CDR3: TGTGCCAGCAGTGACAGCTCCTACAATGAGCAGTTCTTC. Translating it yields CASSDSSYNEQFF.

As regards this clone: Its ends do not fully match the called genes, so a read error is possible. The same CDR3 can be traced to other DNA sequences in this sample. The V and J genes are TRBV29-1 and TRBJ1-4; weak D call: TRBD1 (6 bases). The CDR3 covers 15 residues. From germline, CDR1 is SQVTM and CDR2 ANQGSEA. CDR3 nucleotide sequence: TGCAGCGTTAGGGGGGGGGTCGAAACTAATGAAAAGCTGTTTTTT. Residues: CSVRGGVETNEKLFF.

The chain carries TRBV7-2 and TRBJ1-4; no firm D call. The CDR3 is 12 residues long. V lost 2 bases and J lost 7, with 5 bases in between. Germline CDR1 is SGHTA and CDR2 is FQGNSA. The CDR3 loop reads CASSLSGEKLFF. CDR3 DNA sequence: TGTGCCAGCAGCTTATCGGGTGAAAAACTGTTTTTT.

This chain links TRBV11-3 with TRBJ2-3, with D unclear. CDR1 SGHNT and CDR2 YENEEA come from the germline V gene. V was clipped by 1 base and J by 0 bases, with 5 bases between them. This CDR3 contains 14 residues. CDR3 sequence: CASSLGASTDTQYF. The CDR3 DNA reads as TGTGCCAGCAGCTTAGGCGCTAGCACAGATACGCAGTATTTT.

V usage is TRBV5-8 and J usage is TRBJ2-4, with 9 bases matching TRBD2. The V and J ends lost 1 base and 0 bases, in that order; junction bases with no gene match: 8. CDR3 length: 18 amino acids. Germline CDR1 is SGHTS and CDR2 is YDEGEE. The CDR3 sequence is CASSLRRGGTIAKNIQYF. CDR3 sequence (DNA): TGTGCCAGCAGCTTGCGGCGGGGGGGGACCATAGCCAAAAACATTCAGTACTTC.

The rearrangement links TRBV11-2 to TRBJ1-4; no reliable D call. The germline gives CDR1 SGHAT, CDR2 FQNNGV. V was shortened by 5 bases and J by 8 bases, with 9 bases between the two germline ends. The CDR3 sequence is 12 residues long. CDR3 residues: CASSASREKLFF. CDR3 nucleotide sequence: TGTGCCAGCAGCGCGAGTCGGGAAAAACTGTTTTTT. The full variable domain, its missing parts supplied by reference TRBV11-2 and TRBJ1-4, is EAGVAQSPRYKIIEKRQSVAFWCNPISGHATLYWYQQILGQGPKLLIQFQNNGVVDDSQLPKDRFSAERLKGVDSTLKIQPAKLEDSAVYLCASSASREKLFFGSGTQLSVL.

V gene TRBV4-1 combines with J gene TRBJ1-1; 8 bases align to TRBD1. CDR1 and CDR2 from the germline V gene are MGHRA and YSYEKL. The CDR3 consists of 15 residues. The trim removed 1 base at V and 4 bases at J, leaving 5 bases unmatched. Here the CDR3 DNA reads TGCGCCAGCAGCCAAGGGACAGGGTGGGGCACTGAAGCTTTCTTT. Protein: CASSQGTGWGTEAFF.

V usage is TRBV15 and J usage is TRBJ1-2; 8 nucleotides line up with TRBD1. Trimming cost V 3 bases and J 8 bases; bases outside gene matches: 8. The CDR3 is 14 amino acids. The germline V gene encodes CDR1 LNHNV and CDR2 YYDKDF (reference sequence). Written as DNA, the CDR3 is TGTGCCACCAGCAGGACAGGGGATCTCGGGGGCTACACCTTC. Amino acid sequence: CATSRTGDLGGYTF. The variable domain in full, completed from reference TRBV15 and TRBJ1-2, reads DAMVIQNPRYQVTQFGKPVTLSCSQTLNHNVMYWYQQKSSQAPKLLFHYYDKDFNNEADTPDNFQSRRPNTSFCFLDIRSPGLGDTAMYLCATSRTGDLGGYTFGSGTRLTVV.

The chain links TRBV5-4 to TRBJ2-3, with D possibly matching TRBD2 (6 bases). The V and J ends lost 4 bases and 0 bases respectively, with 15 bases between them. The CDR3 is 16 residues long. CDR1 and CDR2 (germline): SGHNT, YYREEE (reference sequence). The CDR3 protein is CASSPGLDWSTDTQYF. The CDR3 nucleotides are TGTGCCAGCAGCCCGGGACTGGACTGGAGCACAGATACGCAGTATTTT.

The CDR3 here is CASSFGPASGETQYF. The CDR3 bases are TGTGCCAGCAGCTTCGGGCCAGCCTCGGGGGAGACCCAGTACTTC. The chain has TRBV5-6 and TRBJ2-5, with D possibly TRBD2 on 5 matching bases. V was shortened by 2 bases and J by 5 bases, with 16 bases between the two germline ends. Germline lookup yields CDR1 SGHDT and CDR2 YYEEEE. CDR3 length: 15 residues.

The rearrangement uses TRBV4-3 and TRBJ2-1, with TRBD1 matching over 7 bases. The germline CDR1 and CDR2 sequences are LGHNA and YSLEER. The CDR3 extends over 13 amino acids. J was trimmed by 8 bases and V by 4 bases; bases with no gene match: 5. The CDR3 nucleotides read TGCGCCAGCAGCCTTGACAGGGTCCATGAGCAGTTCTTC. This encodes CASSLDRVHEQFF.

This clone was seen only once. The rearrangement uses TRBV7-2 and TRBJ2-1; TRBD1 matches 7 bases. CDR1 SGHTA and CDR2 FQGNSA come from the germline V gene. V gave up 1 base and J gave up 4 bases; unmatched junction bases: 1. The CDR3 is 14 amino acids. CDR3 residues: CASSLVGQYNEQFF. CDR3 DNA: TGTGCCAGCAGCTTAGTGGGACAGTACAATGAGCAGTTCTTC.

The chain recombines TRBV9 with TRBJ2-2; 9 bases map to TRBD2. Trimming at V came to 4 bases and at J to 8 bases, leaving 6 bases not matched to a gene. In germline, CDR1 is SGDLS, CDR2 YYNGEE. The CDR3 loop spans 14 amino acids. CDR3 in DNA: TGTGCCAGCAGCCGCGGGACTAGCCAAGGGGAGCTGTTTTTT. This codes for CASSRGTSQGELFF.